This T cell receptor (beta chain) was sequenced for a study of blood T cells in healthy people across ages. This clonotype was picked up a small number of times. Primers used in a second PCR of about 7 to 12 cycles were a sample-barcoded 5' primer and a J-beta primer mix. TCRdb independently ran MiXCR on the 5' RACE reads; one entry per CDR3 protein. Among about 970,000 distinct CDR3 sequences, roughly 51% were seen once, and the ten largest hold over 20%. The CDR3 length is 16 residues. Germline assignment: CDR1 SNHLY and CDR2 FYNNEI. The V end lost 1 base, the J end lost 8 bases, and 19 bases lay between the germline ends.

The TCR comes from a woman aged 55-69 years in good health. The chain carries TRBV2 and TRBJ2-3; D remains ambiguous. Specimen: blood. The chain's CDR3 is CASSEVGGSRPGTQYF. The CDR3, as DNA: TGTGCCAGCAGTGAAGTAGGCGGCAGCCGCCCGGGTACGCAGTATTTT.